This T cell receptor beta chain was captured in a study of T cell repertoires in cytomegalovirus infection. Study findings and constraints: In two of eight donors, the top clonotype was HLA-C-restricted CMV-specific.

One entry per CDR3 protein results from TCRdb running MiXCR on the reads. The data hold approximately 750,000 distinct CDR3 sequences, with about 40% observed a single time. This clonotype has a handful of counts. Its antigen remains unidentified. This CDR3 has 14 amino acids. V was trimmed by 5 bases and J by 3 bases, leaving 14 bases between them. In germline, CDR1 is LNHDA, CDR2 SQIVND (reference sequence). The genes are TRBV19 and TRBJ2-7, with D maybe TRBD2 (5 bases). The receptor was derived from a human donor in good health (CMV status not recorded). Some clones in this sample may be carry-over from other donors' samples. The sequenced sample was PBMCs. Written as DNA, the CDR3 is TGTGCCAGTAGTCCCCCGGGGTTGCACTACGAGCAGTACTTC. Translating gives CASSPPGLHYEQYF.